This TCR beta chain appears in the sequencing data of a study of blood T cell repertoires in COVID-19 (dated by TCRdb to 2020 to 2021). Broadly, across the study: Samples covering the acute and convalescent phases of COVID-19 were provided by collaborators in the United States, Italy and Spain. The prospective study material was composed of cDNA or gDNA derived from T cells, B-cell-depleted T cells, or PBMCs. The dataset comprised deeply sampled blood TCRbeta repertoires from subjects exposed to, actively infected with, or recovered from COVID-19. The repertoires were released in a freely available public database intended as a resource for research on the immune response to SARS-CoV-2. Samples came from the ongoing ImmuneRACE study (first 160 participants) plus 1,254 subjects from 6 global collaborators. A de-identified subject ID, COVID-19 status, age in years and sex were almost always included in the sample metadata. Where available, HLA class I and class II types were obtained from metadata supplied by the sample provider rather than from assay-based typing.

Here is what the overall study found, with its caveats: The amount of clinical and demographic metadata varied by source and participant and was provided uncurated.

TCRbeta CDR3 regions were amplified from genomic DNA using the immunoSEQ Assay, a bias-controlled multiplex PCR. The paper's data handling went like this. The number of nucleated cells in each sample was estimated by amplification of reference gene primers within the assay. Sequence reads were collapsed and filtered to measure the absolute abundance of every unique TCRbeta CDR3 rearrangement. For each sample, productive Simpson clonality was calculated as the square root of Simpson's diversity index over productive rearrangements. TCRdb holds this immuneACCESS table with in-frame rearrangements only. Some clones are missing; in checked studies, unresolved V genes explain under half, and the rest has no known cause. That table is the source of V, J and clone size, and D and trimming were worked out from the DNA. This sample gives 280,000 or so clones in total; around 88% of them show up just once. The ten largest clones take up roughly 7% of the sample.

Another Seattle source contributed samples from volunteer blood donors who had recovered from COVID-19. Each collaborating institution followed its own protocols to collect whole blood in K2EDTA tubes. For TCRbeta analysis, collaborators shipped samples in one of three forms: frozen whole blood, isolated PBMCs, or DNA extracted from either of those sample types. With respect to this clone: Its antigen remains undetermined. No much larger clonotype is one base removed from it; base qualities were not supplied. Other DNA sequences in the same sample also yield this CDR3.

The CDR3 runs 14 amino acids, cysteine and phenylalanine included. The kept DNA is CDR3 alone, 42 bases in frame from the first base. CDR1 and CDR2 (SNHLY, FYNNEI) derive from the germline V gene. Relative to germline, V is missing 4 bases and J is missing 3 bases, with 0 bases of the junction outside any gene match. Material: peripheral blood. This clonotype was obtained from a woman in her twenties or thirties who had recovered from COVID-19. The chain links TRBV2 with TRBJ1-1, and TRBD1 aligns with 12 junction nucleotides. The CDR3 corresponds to CASSGDRGHTEAFF. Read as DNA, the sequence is TGTGCCAGCAGTGGGGACAGGGGGCACACTGAAGCTTTCTTT.